The source of this TCR beta chain is a study of post-analysis software for immune sequencing data. Study-wide points: Samples prepared in the same batch strongly co-clustered by F measure. Controls had lower frequencies than patients of 4 or 5 TRBV segments, which included TRBV5-6, TRBV5-1 and TRBV20-1.

Presence of unique molecular identifiers characterized the TCR beta cDNA libraries. TCRdb reprocessed the PCR reads via MiXCR and lists one record per CDR3 protein. The sample has some 190,000 distinct CDR3 sequences, about 30% seen once. This clonotype was seen only a few times. Its target is unknown. The CDR3 sequence is 13 residues long. Germline V CDR1 and CDR2: DFQATT, SNEGSKA (reference sequence). Germline trimming cut 5 bases from V and 6 bases from J; bases unmatched to any gene: 3. The sequencing sample was made of blood. The rearrangement links TRBV20-1 to TRBJ2-1, with 11 nucleotides matching TRBD2. The receptor's source is a girl younger than 18 with multiple sclerosis. As DNA, the CDR3 is TGCAGTGCTTTAGCGGGGGGGTTCAATGAGCAGTTCTTC. Protein: CSALAGGFNEQFF.